Listed below are T cell receptor beta chains from one sample, sequenced in a study of T cells in Graves' hyperthyroidism and ophthalmopathy. TCRdb re-called the multiplex PCR reads with MiXCR, one entry per CDR3 protein. The table lists some 92,000 distinct CDR3 sequences, roughly 37% of them singletons, with 9.5% to 13% in the top ten. Material: peripheral blood or thyroid tissue (not recorded which). Receptors were obtained from a woman aged 25 to 39 with Graves' hyperthyroidism. Both conserved end residues are part of each CDR3. The D gene is left open where the match is weak. Size is stated for part of the rows, as once, few or many counts, or as a class when the clone is expanded.

>many|TRBV2|TRBJ1-2|TRBD1
CASSERNLRGHGYTF
TGTGCCAGCAGTGAACGAAACTTAAGGGGGCATGGCTACACCTTC
>many|TRBV29-1|TRBJ2-5|-
CSVEVIVQETQYF
TGCAGCGTTGAGGTCATCGTACAAGAGACCCAGTACTTC
>many|TRBV10-3|TRBJ1-6|TRBD1
CAIRATSGGKSGLGSSPLHF
TGTGCCATCAGAGCGACCTCAGGGGGCAAGTCCGGTTTGGGGTCTTCACCCCTCCACTTT
>-|TRBV12-3/TRBV12-4|TRBJ2-5|-
CANGGLEETQYF
TGTGCCAACGGCGGACTCGAAGAGACCCAGTACTTC
>many|TRBV20-1|TRBJ2-7|TRBD2
CSARDPRAGRITRQYF
TGCAGTGCTAGAGATCCGCGAGCGGGAAGGATTACGAGGCAGTACTTC
>-|TRBV7-9|TRBJ1-6|-
CASRAWASPLHF
TGTGCCAGCAGGGCTTGGGCTTCACCCCTCCACTTT
>many|TRBV30|TRBJ2-5|-
CAWIGLGETQYF
TGTGCCTGGATAGGCCTGGGAGAGACCCAGTACTTC
>-|TRBV7-6|TRBJ2-7|-
CASSFRRASYEQYF
TGTGCCAGCAGCTTTCGGCGGGCGTCCTACGAGCAGTACTTC
>many|TRBV4-1|TRBJ2-3|-
CASSPFGLEVDTQYF
TGCGCCAGCAGCCCCTTCGGCCTTGAGGTGGATACGCAGTATTTT
>many|TRBV7-2|TRBJ1-1|-
CASSLVGGRNTEAFF
TGTGCCAGCAGCTTAGTAGGAGGGAGGAACACTGAAGCTTTCTTT
>-|TRBV2|TRBJ1-2|TRBD1
CASSGPDRGNIDYGYTF
TGTGCCAGCAGTGGACCGGACAGGGGGAATATTGACTATGGCTACACCTTC
>few|TRBV11-2|TRBJ1-2|-
CASSTLQGYTF
TGTGCCAGCAGCACCCTACAGGGCTACACCTTC
>many|TRBV5-1|TRBJ1-6|-
CASSSRTQNSPLHF
TGCGCCAGCAGCTCGAGGACCCAGAATTCACCCCTCCACTTT
>many|TRBV28|TRBJ2-2|-
CASTIPGWGNGELFF
TGTGCCAGCACCATCCCCGGCTGGGGGAACGGGGAGCTGTTTTTT
>few|TRBV19|TRBJ2-5|-
CASSRDIQETQYF
TGTGCCAGTAGTAGGGACATCCAAGAGACCCAGTACTTC
>many|TRBV2|TRBJ1-5|-
CASSGTGTGVDQPQHF
TGTGCCAGCAGTGGGACTGGAACGGGCGTGGATCAGCCCCAGCATTTT